This T cell receptor beta chain is drawn from a study of T cells in Graves' hyperthyroidism and ophthalmopathy. It was uncontrolled infection, other autoimmune disease, pregnancy or lactation that excluded patients. The diagnoses drew upon clinical symptoms, serum thyroxine and TRAb, thyroid ultrasound and orbital computed tomography. RNA transcripts were the template for amplifying TCR beta CDR3 regions. HTBI primers were the set used in a first-round RT-PCR of the TCR CDR3. TCRdb processed the multiplex PCR reads anew with MiXCR; each CDR3 protein has one entry. This table holds some 400,000 distinct CDR3 sequences, about 14% found once. CDR3 size: 13 residues. The germline V gene encodes CDR1 ENHRY and CDR2 SYGVKD. Trimming pared 10 bases from V and 7 bases from J, leaving 17 bases between.

The V call is TRBV10-3, the J call TRBJ2-1; a weak D match, TRBD2 (6 bases). The sequence was collected from a woman aged 60 to 75 with Graves' hyperthyroidism. The sequenced sample was blood. For the CDR3, the DNA is TGTGCCACCTCCTCCGGGGGTGGGAATGAGCAGTTCTTC. Its protein product is CATSSGGGNEQFF.